This T cell receptor (beta chain) was recovered during a study of identical twins (TCRdb year 2016). As for the study more broadly: TCR alpha and beta repertoires from monozygotic twins, unrelated adults of various ages and cord blood were deep-sequenced to test whether fetal clonotypes persist. To rule out contamination, replicate twin experiments were performed at different times with different library preparation protocols.

With respect to this clonotype: Its binding antigen is unknown. Base quality data are lacking; no much larger clone is found one base away.

Summary of the overall study and its limitations: Out-of-frame TCR alpha sequences shared between twins showed an excess of low generation-probability sequences compared with coincidental sharing between unrelated individuals. Zero-insertion analyses could be partly confounded by invariant T cells such as MAIT and iNKT, although diverse VJ usage argued against such confounding for most clonotypes. Fewer insertions were carried by abundant cord blood beta clonotypes, a similar but weaker trend appeared in young adult naive repertoires, and no such trend appeared in memory repertoires. Excess twin sharing in beta out-of-frame sequences was weaker because fewer shared sequences lowered the signal-to-noise ratio. Recombination models systematically underestimated out-of-frame TCR alpha sharing in monozygotic twins but agreed with sharing between unrelated individuals. Because the same donors could not be followed over many years, conclusions were based on cross-sectional statistical analysis.

Every donor was a healthy Caucasian. The twin cohort consisted of three pairs of female monozygotic twins, all aged about 18 to 29 years. Miltenyi CD45RO+ enrichment and human naive T-cell isolation kits were used to isolate memory (CD45RO+) and naive T cells from PBMC. The germline V gene sets CDR1 to SNHLY and CDR2 to FYNNEI. Here V drops 4 bases and J drops 3 bases, and the junction holds 18 bases not matched to any gene. The CDR3 starts with the cysteine, ends with the phenylalanine, and has 19 residues. Only the CDR3 part of the read is kept: 57 bases, read in frame from the first base. Libraries came from 5' RACE. The reads were generated on an Illumina HiSeq 2000. A universal primer binding site was added through template switching, and the final cDNA carried a unique molecular identifier so that TCR cDNA molecules could be counted accurately. Specific primers in the conserved constant-segment region were used to synthesize first-strand cDNA for TCR alpha and beta chains. To control for contamination, each cDNA library was double barcoded with a SMART-Mk sample barcode plus Illumina barcodes. Two successive PCR steps introduced TruSeq adapter sequences along with Illumina sample barcodes. TCR alpha and beta cDNA libraries were sequenced on the Illumina HiSeq platform with custom primers. As for the authors' bioinformatics: MiGEC was used to process raw reads and extract unique molecular identifiers, and MiXCR was used to find CDR3 positions. For each individual, recombination models were inferred using an EM algorithm with the repgenHMM and IGoR tools. Shared clonotype analysis was performed with the tcR package in R, normalizing sharing by the product of cloneset sizes. Out-of-frame nonproductive sequences were analyzed to study raw recombination free of thymic and clonal selection effects. The public reads were run again by TCRdb, first through fastp at Q25 and then through MiXCR, and only productive beta chains were kept. Entries that share a CDR3 protein sequence are merged under the most common genes and DNA. These V and J calls originate from TCRdb's pipeline instead of the authors' own analysis. Here the sample has 280,000 or so distinct CDR3 sequences; 8% to 9% occur a single time. The biggest ten clones account for 2% to 2.5% of the sample.

This sample also appeared in a second study, on yellow fever vaccine responses in identical twins. Per that second paper: The authors reported that the T cell response to vaccination in identical twins appeared partly convergent and partly personalized. In identical twins, the study followed T cell clones that responded to the vaccine with precision.

This clonotype was sampled from a woman between 18 and 29 years old in good health. Sequenced: memory (CD45RO+) T cells sorted from blood. This specimen's cell subset or site label, interpreted: CD45RO+ enriched T cells. The V gene is TRBV2 and the J gene is TRBJ1-2; 9 middle bases align to TRBD1. Here the CDR3 is given as CASSVSGQGNQWSDYGYTF. The nucleotide sequence is given as TGTGCCAGCAGTGTCTCGGGACAGGGAAATCAGTGGAGCGACTATGGCTACACCTTC. The full variable domain, with segments outside the CDR3 supplied by the reference TRBV2 and TRBJ1-2 proteins, appears as EPEVTQTPSHQVTQMGQEVILRCVPISNHLYFYWYRQILGQKVEFLVSFYNNEISEKSEIFDDQFSVERPDGSNFTLKIRSTKLEDSAMYFCASSVSGQGNQWSDYGYTFGSGTRLTVV.